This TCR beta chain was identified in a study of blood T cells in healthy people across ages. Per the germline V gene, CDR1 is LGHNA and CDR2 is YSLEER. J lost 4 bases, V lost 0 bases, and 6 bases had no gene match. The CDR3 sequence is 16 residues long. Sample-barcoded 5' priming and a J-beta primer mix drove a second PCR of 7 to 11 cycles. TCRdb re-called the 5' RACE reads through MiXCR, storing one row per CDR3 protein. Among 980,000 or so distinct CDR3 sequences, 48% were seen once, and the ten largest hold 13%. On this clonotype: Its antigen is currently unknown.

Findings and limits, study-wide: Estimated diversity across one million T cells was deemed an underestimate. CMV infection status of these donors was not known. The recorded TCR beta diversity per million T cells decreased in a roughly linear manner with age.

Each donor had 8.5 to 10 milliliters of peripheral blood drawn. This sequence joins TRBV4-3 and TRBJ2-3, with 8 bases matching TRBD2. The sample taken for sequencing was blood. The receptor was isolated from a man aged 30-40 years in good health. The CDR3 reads CASSQDWSSGADTQYF. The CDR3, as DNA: TGCGCCAGCAGCCAAGATTGGAGTAGCGGGGCAGATACGCAGTATTTT.